This TCR beta chain emerged from a study of T cell responses to AZD1222 COVID-19 vaccine. The study, taken as a whole, reports: White British ancestry dominated among donors, who included more females, and clonal diversity was possibly underestimated. Among vaccine-associated CD4 TCRs, coverage spanned spike, with dominance at 160-218 and 743-854.

The CDR3 spans 13 residues. CDR1 is SGHTA and CDR2 is FQGTGA in the germline V gene. The ends were cut back, 5 bases at V and 4 bases at J, with 11 bases in the middle. About this clone itself: The antigen remains undetermined.

Method: immunoSEQ multiplex PCR; TCRdb's copy keeps in-frame clones and lacks some. Of approximately 190,000 clones in the sample, around 94% were seen once. This specimen consisted of peripheral blood, obtained on day 0 of AZD1222 vaccination. The origin of this receptor is an adult in good health. The chain is built from TRBV7-3 and TRBJ1-1, with D possibly matching TRBD1 (6 bases). The CDR3 region is CASSPTGITEAFF. As DNA, the CDR3 is TGTGCCAGCAGCCCAACAGGGATCACTGAAGCTTTCTTT.